The clone carrying this T cell receptor beta chain has a single count. The data belong to a study of T cell changes during pregnancy in multiple sclerosis. Assay used: immunoSEQ multiplex PCR; TCRdb lists only in-frame clones, some missing. The sample lists 45,000 to 55,000 clones; almost 95% were seen once. V was clipped by 0 bases and J by 4 bases; unmatched bases: 2. Germline CDR1 SGHRS, CDR2 YFSETQ. The CDR3 covers 14 residues. J is TRBJ2-7 and V is TRBV5-1, with 9 bases identical to TRBD2. The receptor comes from a female donor with multiple sclerosis, enrolled in a pregnancy study. The sample consisted of peripheral blood, taken in the third trimester of pregnancy. CDR3 coding DNA: TGCGCCAGCAGCTTGGAGGCGGGAGGGTACGAGCAGTACTTC. Translation: CASSLEAGGYEQYF.